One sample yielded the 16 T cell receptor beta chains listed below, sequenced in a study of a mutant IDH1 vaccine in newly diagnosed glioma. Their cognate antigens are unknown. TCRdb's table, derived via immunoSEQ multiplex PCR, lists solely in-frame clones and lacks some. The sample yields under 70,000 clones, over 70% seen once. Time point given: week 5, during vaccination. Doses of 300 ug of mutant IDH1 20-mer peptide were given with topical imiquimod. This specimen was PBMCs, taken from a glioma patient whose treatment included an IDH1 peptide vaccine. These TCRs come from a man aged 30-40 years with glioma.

For the CDR3, the DNA is TGTGCCAGCAGCCTGGACAGGAGTAATGAAAAACTGTTTTTT. Encoded protein: CASSLDRSNEKLFF. This chain joins TRBV25-1 and TRBJ1-4; 7 nucleotides align to TRBD1. The V gene's germline CDR1 is MGHDK and CDR2 SYGVNS. V dropped 6 bases and J dropped 4; count of bases not matched to a gene: 5. CDR3 size: 14 residues.

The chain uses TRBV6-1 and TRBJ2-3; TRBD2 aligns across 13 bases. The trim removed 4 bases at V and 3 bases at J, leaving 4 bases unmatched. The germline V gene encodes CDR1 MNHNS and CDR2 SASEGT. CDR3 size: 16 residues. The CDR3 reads CASSAQGLAGTDTQYF. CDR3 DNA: TGTGCCAGCAGTGCTCAGGGACTAGCGGGGACAGATACGCAGTATTTT.

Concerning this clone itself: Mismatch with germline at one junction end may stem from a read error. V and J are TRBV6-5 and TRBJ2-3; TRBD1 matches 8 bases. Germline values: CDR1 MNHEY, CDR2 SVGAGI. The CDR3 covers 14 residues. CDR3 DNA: TGTGCCAGCAGTGACTCACAGGGGGCAGATACGCAGTATTTT. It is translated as CASSDSQGADTQYF.

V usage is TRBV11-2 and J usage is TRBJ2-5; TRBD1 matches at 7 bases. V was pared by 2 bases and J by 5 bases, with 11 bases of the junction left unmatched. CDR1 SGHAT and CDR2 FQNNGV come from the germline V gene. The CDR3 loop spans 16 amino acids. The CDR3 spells CASSLQGVTGPETQYF. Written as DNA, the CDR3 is TGTGCCAGCAGCTTACAGGGGGTGACAGGCCCGGAGACCCAGTACTTC.

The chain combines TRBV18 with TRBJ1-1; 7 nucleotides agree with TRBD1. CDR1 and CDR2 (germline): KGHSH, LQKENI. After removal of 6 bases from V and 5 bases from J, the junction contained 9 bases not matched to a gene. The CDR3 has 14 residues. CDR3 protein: CASSKTGERTEAFF. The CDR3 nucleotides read TGTGCCAGCTCGAAAACAGGGGAACGAACTGAAGCTTTCTTT.

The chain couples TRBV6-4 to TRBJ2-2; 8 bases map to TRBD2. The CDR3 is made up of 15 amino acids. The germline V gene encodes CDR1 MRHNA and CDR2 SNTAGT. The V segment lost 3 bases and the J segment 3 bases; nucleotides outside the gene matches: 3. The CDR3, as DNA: TGTGCCAGCAGTGAGCGGGGGGCGGACACCGGGGAGCTGTTTTTT. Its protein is CASSERGADTGELFF.

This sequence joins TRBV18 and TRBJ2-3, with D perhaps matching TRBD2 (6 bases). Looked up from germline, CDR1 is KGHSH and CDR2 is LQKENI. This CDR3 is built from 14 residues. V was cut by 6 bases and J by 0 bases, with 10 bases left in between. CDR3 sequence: CASSPGLSTDTQYF. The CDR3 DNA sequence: TGTGCCAGCTCTCCGGGACTCAGCACAGATACGCAGTATTTT.

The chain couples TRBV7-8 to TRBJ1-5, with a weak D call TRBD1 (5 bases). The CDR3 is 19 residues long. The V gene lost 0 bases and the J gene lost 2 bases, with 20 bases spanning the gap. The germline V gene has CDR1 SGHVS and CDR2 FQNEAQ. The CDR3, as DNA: TGTGCCAGCAGCTTAGCCAGGGTGAATTTTTTGGGGGGCAATCAGCCCCAGCATTTT. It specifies CASSLARVNFLGGNQPQHF.

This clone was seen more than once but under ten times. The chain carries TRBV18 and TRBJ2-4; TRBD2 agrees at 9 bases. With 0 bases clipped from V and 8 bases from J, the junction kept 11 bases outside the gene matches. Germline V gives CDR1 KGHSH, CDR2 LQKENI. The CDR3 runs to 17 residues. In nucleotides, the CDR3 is TGTGCCAGCTCACCACCTATCGGCGGGGGGGACTTCGACATTCAGTACTTC. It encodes CASSPPIGGGDFDIQYF.

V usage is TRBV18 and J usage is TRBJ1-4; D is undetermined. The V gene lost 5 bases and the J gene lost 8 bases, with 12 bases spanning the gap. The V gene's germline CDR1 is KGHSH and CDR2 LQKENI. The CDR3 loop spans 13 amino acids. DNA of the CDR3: TGTGCCAGCTCAGCCTCTAGTTCCGAAAAACTGTTTTTT. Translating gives CASSASSSEKLFF.

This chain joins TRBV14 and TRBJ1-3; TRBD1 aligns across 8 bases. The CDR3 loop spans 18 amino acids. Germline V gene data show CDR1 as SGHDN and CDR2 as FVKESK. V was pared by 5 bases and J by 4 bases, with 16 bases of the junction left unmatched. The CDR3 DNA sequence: TGTGCCAGCAGCAACGGACAGGGAAGGCCATTGGGAGGAAACACCATATATTTT. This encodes CASSNGQGRPLGGNTIYF.

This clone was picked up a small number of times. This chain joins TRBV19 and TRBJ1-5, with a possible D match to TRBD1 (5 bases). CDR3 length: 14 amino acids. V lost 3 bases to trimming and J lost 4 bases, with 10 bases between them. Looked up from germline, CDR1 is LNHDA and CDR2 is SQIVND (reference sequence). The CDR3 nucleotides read TGTGCCAGTAGTATTGGGGCTGGGAATCAGCCCCAGCATTTT. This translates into CASSIGAGNQPQHF.

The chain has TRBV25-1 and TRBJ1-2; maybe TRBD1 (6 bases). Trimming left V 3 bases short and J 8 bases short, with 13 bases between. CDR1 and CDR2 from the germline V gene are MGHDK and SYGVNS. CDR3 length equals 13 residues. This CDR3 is CASSDRGAQGYTF. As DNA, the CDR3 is TGTGCCAGCAGTGATCGGGGGGCGCAAGGCTACACCTTC.

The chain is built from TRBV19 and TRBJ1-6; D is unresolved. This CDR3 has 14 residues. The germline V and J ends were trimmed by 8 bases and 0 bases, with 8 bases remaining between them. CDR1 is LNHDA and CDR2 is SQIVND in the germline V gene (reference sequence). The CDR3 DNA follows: TGTGCCAGTCGAGTGAGCTCCTATAATTCACCCCTCCACTTT. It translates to CASRVSSYNSPLHF.

DNA for the CDR3: TGTGCCAGTAGTATTGGACAGAGCCTTGGGAACATTCAGTACTTC. Protein sequence: CASSIGQSLGNIQYF. The V and J genes are TRBV19 and TRBJ2-4; TRBD1 is a possible D gene (6 bases). CDR3 size: 15 residues. V dropped 3 bases and J dropped 7 bases, with 16 bases sitting between them. CDR1 is LNHDA, CDR2 SQIVND, per germline (reference sequence).

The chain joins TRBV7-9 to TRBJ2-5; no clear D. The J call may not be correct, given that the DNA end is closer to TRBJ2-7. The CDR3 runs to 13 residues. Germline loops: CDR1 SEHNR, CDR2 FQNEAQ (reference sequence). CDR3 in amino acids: CASSLGLFYEQYF. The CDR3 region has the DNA TGTGCCAGCAGCTTAGGTCTTTTCTACGAGCAGTACTTC.